This TCR beta chain came from a study of OX40 agonist ivuxolimab in advanced cancers. Study-wide context: Melanoma, hepatocellular carcinoma, head and neck or renal cell cancer occurred in dose-escalation patients. One hepatocellular carcinoma and two cutaneous melanoma patients partially responded. Study findings and constraints: Low normalized clonal expansion also occurred in some nonresponding patients. Expanded clones were, on average, more numerous among CD8+ T cells than CD4+.

The germline CDR1 and CDR2 sequences are MDHEN and SYDVKM. This CDR3 contains 15 residues. The junction had 6 bases not matched to a gene; V was cut back by 6 bases and J by 3 bases. Sequenced by immunoSEQ multiplex PCR; TCRdb stores in-frame clones only, minus some. The sample carries 100,000 to 130,000 clones, approximately 90% recorded once. For this clone: Its antigen is undetermined.

The material was CD4+ or CD8+ T cells sorted from blood, obtained in a trial of the OX40 agonist ivuxolimab. The J gene is TRBJ2-3, the V gene TRBV28, with 10 bases matching TRBD1. The receptor's source is an adult with an advanced solid tumor such as melanoma, head and neck, liver or kidney cancer. Here the CDR3 reads CASRETGGKTDTQYF. CDR3 coding DNA: TGTGCCAGCAGAGAGACAGGGGGCAAGACAGATACGCAGTATTTT.